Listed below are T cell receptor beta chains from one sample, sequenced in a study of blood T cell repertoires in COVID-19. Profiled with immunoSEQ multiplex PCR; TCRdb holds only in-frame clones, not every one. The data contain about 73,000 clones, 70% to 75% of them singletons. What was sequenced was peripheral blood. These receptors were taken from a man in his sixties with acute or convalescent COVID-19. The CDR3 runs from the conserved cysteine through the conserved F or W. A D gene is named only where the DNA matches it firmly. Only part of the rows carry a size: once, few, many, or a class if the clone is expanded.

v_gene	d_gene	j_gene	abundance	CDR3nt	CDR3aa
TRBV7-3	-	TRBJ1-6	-	TGTGCCAGCAGCTGGGACGAGGAGCAGGGGATTATGACACCCCTCCACTTT	CASSWDEEQGIMTPLHF
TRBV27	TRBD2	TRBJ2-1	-	TGTGCCAGCAGTCAGGGACTAGCGGGGTCCAATGAGCAGTTCTTC	CASSQGLAGSNEQFF
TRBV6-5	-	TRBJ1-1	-	TGTGCCAGCAGACAGGGTTTGGGCACTGAAGCTTTCTTT	CASRQGLGTEAFF
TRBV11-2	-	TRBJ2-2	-	TGTGCCAGCAGCCTCCAAGGTGGCAGGATAAACACCGGGGAGCTGTTTTTT	CASSLQGGRINTGELFF
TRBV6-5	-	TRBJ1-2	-	TGTGCCAGCACCCCCTCTTCCTGGGTTCAGGTTGGCTACACCTTC	CASTPSSWVQVGYTF
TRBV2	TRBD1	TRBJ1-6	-	TGTGCCAGCAGTGAAGTTGGGACAGGTGAATCACCCCTCCACTTT	CASSEVGTGESPLHF
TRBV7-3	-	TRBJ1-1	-	TGTGCCAGCAGCTCGTCCGGGGGGAACGAAGCTTTCTTT	CASSSSGGNEAFF
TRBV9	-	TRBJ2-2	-	TGTGCCAGCAGTGCCGAAGGGGCGAACACCGGGGAGCTGTTTTTT	CASSAEGANTGELFF
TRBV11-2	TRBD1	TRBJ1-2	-	TGTGCCAGCAGCTTAGATGGGACAGGGGGTGGCTACACCTTC	CASSLDGTGGGYTF
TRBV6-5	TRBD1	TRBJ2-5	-	TGTGCCAGCAGAAACGGACAGGCCTTTCAAGAGACCCAGTACTTC	CASRNGQAFQETQYF
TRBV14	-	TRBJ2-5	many	TGTGCCAGCAGCCAAGATGTGGCGGGATTAGAGACCCAGTACTTC	CASSQDVAGLETQYF
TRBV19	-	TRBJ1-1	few	TGTGCCAGTAGTGAACACCTGAACACTGAAGCTTTCTTT	CASSEHLNTEAFF
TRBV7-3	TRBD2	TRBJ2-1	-	TGTGCCAGCAGCACCCAGGGACTAGCCGGATACAATGAGCAGTTCTTC	CASSTQGLAGYNEQFF
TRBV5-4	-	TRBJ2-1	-	TGTGCCAGCAGCCAAAGGACTAACGCGAATTACAATGAGCAGTTCTTC	CASSQRTNANYNEQFF
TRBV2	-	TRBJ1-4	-	TGTGCCAGCAGGCCACATACAACTAATGAAAAACTGTTTTTT	CASRPHTTNEKLFF
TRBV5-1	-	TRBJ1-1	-	TGCGCCAGCAGCTTGGCTGTGAACACTGAAGCTTTCTTT	CASSLAVNTEAFF
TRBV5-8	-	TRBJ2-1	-	TGTGCCAGCAGCTTGTCCCAGGGATACAATGAGCAGTTCTTC	CASSLSQGYNEQFF
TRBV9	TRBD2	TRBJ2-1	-	TGTGCCAGCAGCGTAGCTGGTGGCGGACTAGCGGGAGCTGGTGAGCAGTTCTTC	CASSVAGGGLAGAGEQFF
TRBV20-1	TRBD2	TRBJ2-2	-	TGCAGTGCTAGTGCATTCCCAGCGGGGGCCTACACCGGGGAGCTGTTTTTT	CSASAFPAGAYTGELFF
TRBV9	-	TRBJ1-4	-	TGTGCCAGCAGCGTAGACGGTGAAAAACTGTTTTTT	CASSVDGEKLFF
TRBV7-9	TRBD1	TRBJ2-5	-	TGTGCCAGCAGCTCCCCATTAATAGGGACAGAAGAGACCCAGTACTTC	CASSSPLIGTEETQYF
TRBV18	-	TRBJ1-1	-	TGTGCCAGCTCACCAAACGGGAACACTGAAGCTTTCTTT	CASSPNGNTEAFF
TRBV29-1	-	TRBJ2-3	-	TGCAGCGTTGCCCAGAGGACAGATACGCAGTATTTT	CSVAQRTDTQYF
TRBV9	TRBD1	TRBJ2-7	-	TGTGCCAGCAGCATCGGACCCGGACAGGGCTACGAGCAGTACTTC	CASSIGPGQGYEQYF
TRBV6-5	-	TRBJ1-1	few	TGTGCCAGCAGTTACTCGAGCCGGGGTGAAGCTTTCTTT	CASSYSSRGEAFF
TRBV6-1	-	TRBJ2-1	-	TGTGCCAGCAGTGAACCAGGGGGGAGTACCTACAATGAGCAGTTCTTC	CASSEPGGSTYNEQFF
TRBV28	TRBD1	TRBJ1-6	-	TGTGCCAGCAGCCGCACAGGGGCGGTTTCACCCCTCCACTTT	CASSRTGAVSPLHF
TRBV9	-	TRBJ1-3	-	TGTGCCAGCAGCGTAGGGCCCGGGGGGGATGGAAACACCATATATTTT	CASSVGPGGDGNTIYF
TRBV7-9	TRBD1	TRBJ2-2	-	TGTGCCAGCAGTTTTCAGACAGGGACGGGGAACGGGGAGCTGTTTTTT	CASSFQTGTGNGELFF
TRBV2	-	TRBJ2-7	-	TGTGCCAGCAGTGGCCGGGACAAAAACTACGAGCAGTACTTC	CASSGRDKNYEQYF
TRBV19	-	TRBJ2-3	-	TGTGCCAGTAGTATAGGACAGAGCACAGATACGCAGTATTTT	CASSIGQSTDTQYF
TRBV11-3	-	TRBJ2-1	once	TGTGCCAGCAGCTTAAGCCCTGTCCTAGCGTCATACAATGAGCAGTTCTTC	CASSLSPVLASYNEQFF
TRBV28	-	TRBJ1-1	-	TGTGCCAGCAGTCCAGGGGTTGAAGCTTTCTTT	CASSPGVEAFF
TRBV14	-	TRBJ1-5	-	TGTGCCAGCAGCCAAGACCACGACAGGCACAATCAGCCCCAGCATTTT	CASSQDHDRHNQPQHF
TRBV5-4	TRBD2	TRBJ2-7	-	TGTGCCAGCAGCAGGGGACTAGCGAACTACGAGCAGTACTTC	CASSRGLANYEQYF
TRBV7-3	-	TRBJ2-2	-	TGTGCCAGCAGCTCATTTCCGGGCACCGGGGAGCTGTTTTTT	CASSSFPGTGELFF
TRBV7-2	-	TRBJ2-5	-	TGTGCCAGCAGCTTAAATCTCCAAGAGACCCAGTACTTC	CASSLNLQETQYF
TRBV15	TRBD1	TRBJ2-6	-	TGTGCCACCAGCAGAAAATCTAGGGCCGGGACAGGGGGACCTCTCTCTGGGGCCAACGTCCTGACTTTC	CATSRKSRAGTGGPLSGANVLTF
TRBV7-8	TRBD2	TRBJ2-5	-	TGTGCCAGCGGCGAGGCTAGCGGGGGGGAAGGGACCCAGTACTTC	CASGEASGGEGTQYF
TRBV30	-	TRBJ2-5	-	TGTGCCTGGGGTCACCACGTCTCGGGTACTCGAGAGTGGACCCAGTACTTC	CAWGHHVSGTREWTQYF